This record concerns one T cell receptor (beta chain) sequence. Germline V gives CDR1 ENHRY, CDR2 SYGVKD. The trim removed 2 bases at V and 3 bases at J, leaving 0 bases unmatched. The CDR3 length is 14 residues. This record comes from a study of blood T cell repertoires in COVID-19. Across the study: The United States, Italy and Spain provided the acute and convalescent COVID-19 samples. PBMCs, B-cell-depleted T cells, or T cells were the source of the cDNA or gDNA that made up the material.

Original data processing: Amplified reference gene primers provided the basis for estimating nucleated cell counts. Sequencing used immunoSEQ multiplex PCR; TCRdb keeps in-frame clones, though not all of them. V, J and clone size are taken as reported in that table, and D and trimming were inferred from the DNA itself. The sample has about 300,000 clones; approximately 88% are singletons. The receptor comes from a woman in her twenties or thirties who had recovered from COVID-19. Sequences were obtained from peripheral blood. The chain joins TRBV10-3 to TRBJ2-7; 11 positions agree with TRBD2. CDR3 nucleotide sequence: TGTGCCATCAGTGAGGGGACTAGCGGCTACGAGCAGTACTTC. Protein product: CAISEGTSGYEQYF.